This T cell receptor beta chain was obtained from a study of OX40 agonist ivuxolimab in advanced cancers. Looking at the study overall: Ivuxolimab, an antibody that agonizes OX40 (CD134), was administered to the patients.

The germline V and J ends were trimmed by 1 base and 2 bases, with 6 bases remaining between them. Germline V gene data show CDR1 as SGHTS and CDR2 as YDEGEE. This CDR3 has 13 residues. By share, this clone counts as medium-sized. Generated by immunoSEQ multiplex PCR, the TCRdb table keeps only in-frame clones and is missing some. The sample consists of about 55,000 clones, approximately 83% of them appearing once. This specimen was CD4+ or CD8+ T cells sorted from blood, taken in a trial of the OX40 agonist ivuxolimab. The chain couples TRBV5-8 to TRBJ1-2; unclear D gene. The TCR sequence derives from an adult with an advanced solid tumor such as melanoma, head and neck, liver or kidney cancer. The CDR3 DNA follows: TGTGCCAGCAGCTTGTCGGAAAACTATGGCTACACCTTC. Its protein product is CASSLSENYGYTF.